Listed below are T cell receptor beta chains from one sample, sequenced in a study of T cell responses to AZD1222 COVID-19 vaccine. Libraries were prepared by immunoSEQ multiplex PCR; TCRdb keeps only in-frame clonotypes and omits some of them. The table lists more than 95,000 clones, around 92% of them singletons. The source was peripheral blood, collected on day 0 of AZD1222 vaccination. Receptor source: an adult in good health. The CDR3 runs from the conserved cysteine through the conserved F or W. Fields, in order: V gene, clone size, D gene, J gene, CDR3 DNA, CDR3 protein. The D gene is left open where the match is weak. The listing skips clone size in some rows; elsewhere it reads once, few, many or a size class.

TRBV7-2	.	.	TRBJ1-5	TGTGCCAGCAGCTGGCGCCTTAGCAATCAGCCCCAGCATTTT	CASSWRLSNQPQHF
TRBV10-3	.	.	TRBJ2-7	TGTGCCATCAGTGACACGGTGCTGGGCGAGCAGTACTTC	CAISDTVLGEQYF
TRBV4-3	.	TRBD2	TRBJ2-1	TGCGCCAGCAGCCAAGATTGGACTAGCGGGAGGGCTCACAATGAGCAGTTCTTC	CASSQDWTSGRAHNEQFF
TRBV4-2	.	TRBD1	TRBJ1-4	TGTGCCAGCAGCCAAGATGACAGGGGGCGGGAAAAACTGTTTTTT	CASSQDDRGREKLFF
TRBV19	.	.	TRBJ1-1	TGTGCCAGTAGCAATTCAATGAACACTGAAGCTTTCTTT	CASSNSMNTEAFF
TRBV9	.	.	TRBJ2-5	TGTGCCAGCAGCGTAGAGGGAGAGACCCAGTACTTC	CASSVEGETQYF
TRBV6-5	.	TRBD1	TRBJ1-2	TGTGCCAGCAGGCTTCGGACAGGGCCCTATGGCTACACCTTC	CASRLRTGPYGYTF
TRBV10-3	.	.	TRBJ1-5	TGTGCCATCAGTGAGATTGACCTTCGGCGGCCCCAGCATTTT	CAISEIDLRRPQHF
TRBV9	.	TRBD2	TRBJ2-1	TGTGCCAGCACCCAAGCCGGGACTAGCGGGAGATTATCCTACAATGAGCAGTTCTTC	CASTQAGTSGRLSYNEQFF
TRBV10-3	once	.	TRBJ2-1	TGTGCCATCAGTGAACAGTTACATATCGATGAGCAGTTCTTC	CAISEQLHIDEQFF
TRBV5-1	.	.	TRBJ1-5	TGCGCCAGCAGCCTTACAGGGAGGAGCAATCAGCCCCAGCATTTT	CASSLTGRSNQPQHF
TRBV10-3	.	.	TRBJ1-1	TGTGCCATCAGAACCCTCCATCTGAACACTGAAGCTTTCTTT	CAIRTLHLNTEAFF
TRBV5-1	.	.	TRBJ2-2	TGCGCCAGCAGCTTCCAGAACACCGGGGAGCTGTTTTTT	CASSFQNTGELFF
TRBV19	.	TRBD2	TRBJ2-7	TGTGCCAGTAGTATAGGCCTAGCGGGAGGGAACGAGCAGTACTTC	CASSIGLAGGNEQYF
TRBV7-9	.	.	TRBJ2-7	TGTGCCAGCAGTTCTACTCCGAGCTCCTACGAGCAGTACTTC	CASSSTPSSYEQYF
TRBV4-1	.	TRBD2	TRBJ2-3	TGCGCCAGCAGCCAAGTCGGAGAGGACTATAGCGGGAGGGGCACAGATACGCAGTATTTT	CASSQVGEDYSGRGTDTQYF
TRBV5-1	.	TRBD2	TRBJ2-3	TGCGCCAGCAGCCCACTAGCGGGAGGGACAGATACGCAGTATTTT	CASSPLAGGTDTQYF
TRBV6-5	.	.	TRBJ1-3	TGTGCCAGCAGTTACGCCGAGAGATCTGGAAACACCATATATTTT	CASSYAERSGNTIYF
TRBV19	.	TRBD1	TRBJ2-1	TGTGCCAGTTGGGACAGCAATGAGCAGTTCTTC	CASWDSNEQFF
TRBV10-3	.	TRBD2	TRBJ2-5	TGTGCCATCATGGGGACTAGAGCAGAGACCCAGTACTTC	CAIMGTRAETQYF
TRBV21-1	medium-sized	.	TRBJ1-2	TGTGCCAGCAGCAAAGGCCCTGGGAGGTTTGAAATTCTCTACGATGGCTACACCTTC	CASSKGPGRFEILYDGYTF
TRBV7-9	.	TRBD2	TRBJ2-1	TGTGCCAGCAGCTTATCCTCTAGCGGGGAGGGTCATGAGCAGTTCTTC	CASSLSSSGEGHEQFF
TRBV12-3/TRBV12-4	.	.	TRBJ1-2	TGTGCCAGCAGCTCGGTCCCCCCCCTCGGCTACACCTTC	CASSSVPPLGYTF
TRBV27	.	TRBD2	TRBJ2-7	TGTGCCAGCAGCCCCGGGGGGTCCTACGAGCAGTACTTC	CASSPGGSYEQYF
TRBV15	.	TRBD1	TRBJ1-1	TGTGCCACCAGGGCAACAGGGGGTTCTGAAGCTTTCTTT	CATRATGGSEAFF
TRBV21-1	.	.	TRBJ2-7	TGTGCCAGCAGCAAAGGTTTTTCCGGGTACGAGCAGTACTTC	CASSKGFSGYEQYF
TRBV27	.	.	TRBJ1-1	TGTGCCAGCGCCCCCACCGGGGATATCGTTGAAGCTTTCTTT	CASAPTGDIVEAFF
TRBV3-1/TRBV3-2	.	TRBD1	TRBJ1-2	TGTGCCAGCAGCCAAGCGGACAGGGACTATGGCTACACCTTC	CASSQADRDYGYTF
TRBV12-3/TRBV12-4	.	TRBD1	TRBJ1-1	TGTGCCAGCAGTTGGCAGGGGGGGACTGAAGCTTTCTTT	CASSWQGGTEAFF
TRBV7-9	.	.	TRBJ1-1	TGTGCCAGCAGCCCGACCCGGGGACGGCTGAACACTGAAGCTTTCTTT	CASSPTRGRLNTEAFF
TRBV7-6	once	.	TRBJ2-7	TGTGCCAGCAGCCCCCCCCTGGCGGAACAGGGATCTTACTACGAGCAGTACTTC	CASSPPLAEQGSYYEQYF
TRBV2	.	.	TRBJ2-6	TGTGCGCACAGGGCAGCCGGGGCCAACGTCCTGACTTTC	CAHRAAGANVLTF
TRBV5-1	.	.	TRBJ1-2	TGCGCCAGCAGCACGTTAAGGGGGGGCTACACCTTC	CASSTLRGGYTF
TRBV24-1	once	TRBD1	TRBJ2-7	TGTGCCACCAGTGATCGCAGGGACAGATTCTACGAGCAGTACTTC	CATSDRRDRFYEQYF
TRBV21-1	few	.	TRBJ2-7	TGTGCCAGCAGCAAAGGACAGGGAGCGTATTTGCGGTCCTACGAGCAGTACTTC	CASSKGQGAYLRSYEQYF
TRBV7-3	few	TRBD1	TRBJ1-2	TGTGCCAGCAGCTTAGAAGGACAGGGGGCGAACTATGGCTACACCTTC	CASSLEGQGANYGYTF
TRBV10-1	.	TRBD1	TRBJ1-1	TGCGCCAGCAGTTCAGGGGGCACTGAAGCTTTCTTT	CASSSGGTEAFF
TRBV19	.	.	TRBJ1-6	TGTGCCAGTAGTATCCGCGGCAACTATAATTCACCCCTCCACTTT	CASSIRGNYNSPLHF
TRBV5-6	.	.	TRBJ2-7	TGTGCCAGCAGCTTGGCCCCCTACGAGCAGTACTTC	CASSLAPYEQYF
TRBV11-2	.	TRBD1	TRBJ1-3	TGTGCCAGCAGCTTGACAGGGCGCTCTGGAAACACCATATATTTT	CASSLTGRSGNTIYF
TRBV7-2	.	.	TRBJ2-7	TGTGCCAGCAGCCTCGAACCGAGACAGGTCTACGAGCAGTACTTC	CASSLEPRQVYEQYF
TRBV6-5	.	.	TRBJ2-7	TGTGCCACCTCAGGGGCCTACGAGCAGTACTTC	CATSGAYEQYF
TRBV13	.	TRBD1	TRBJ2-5	TGTGCCAGCAGCTTAGAAGACAGGGGAGAGACCCAGTACTTC	CASSLEDRGETQYF
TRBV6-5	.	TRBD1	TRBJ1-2	TGTGCCAGCAGTTACCGGGACAGGGACTATGGCTACACCTTC	CASSYRDRDYGYTF
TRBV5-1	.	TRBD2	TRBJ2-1	TGCGCCAGCAGCTTGGGGACTAGCGGGAGGGCCGGTGAGTTCTTC	CASSLGTSGRAGEFF
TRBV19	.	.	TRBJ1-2	TGTGCCAGTACGGCAGGGAACTATGGCTACACCTTC	CASTAGNYGYTF
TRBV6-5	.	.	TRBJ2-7	TGTGCCAGCAGTTACGCGGCCTACAGCTCCTACGAGCAGTACTTC	CASSYAAYSSYEQYF
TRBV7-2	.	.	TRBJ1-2	TGTGCCAGCAGCTTAGGAAACTTGGGGGCGTATGACTACACCTTC	CASSLGNLGAYDYTF
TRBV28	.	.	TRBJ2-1	TGTGCCAGCAGTTTACATCAAGAGTGGAATGAGCAGTTCTTC	CASSLHQEWNEQFF
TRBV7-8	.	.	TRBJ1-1	TGTGCCAGCAGCTCTCAGGGTGTAAACACTGAAGCTTTCTTT	CASSSQGVNTEAFF
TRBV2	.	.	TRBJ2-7	TGTGCCGCGGAGGGACTGAGCTCCTACGAGCAGTACTTC	CAAEGLSSYEQYF